This paragraph covers one T cell receptor (beta chain) sequence. Libraries were prepared by immunoSEQ multiplex PCR; TCRdb keeps only in-frame clonotypes and omits some of them. The data hold hundreds of thousands of clones, with roughly 91% observed a single time. The entry originates in a study of blood T cell repertoires in COVID-19. Deletions cut 2 bases from V and 3 bases from J, with 10 bases between. This CDR3 comprises 15 residues. CDR1 and CDR2 (germline): MGHDK, SYGVNS. Cohort placement rested on clinical history that participants reported themselves. This chain joins TRBV25-1 and TRBJ1-4; D possibly corresponds to TRBD1 (6 bases). The specimen sequenced was PBMCs or T cells enriched from blood (not recorded which). The origin of this receptor is a woman younger than 45 who had recovered from COVID-19. CDR3 residues: CASSERTGSNEKLFF. The CDR3 nucleotides read TGTGCCAGCAGTGAACGTACAGGGTCTAATGAAAAACTGTTTTTT.